The 20 T cell receptor beta chains listed next were all sequenced from one sample in a study of CD8 T cells in Susac syndrome (dated by TCRdb to about 2019). To prepare the library, the immunoSEQ multiplex PCR assay was applied. RNA was extracted using the RNeasy kit, and about 0.5 to 1 ug of the RNA was reverse transcribed with random hexamers. The public reads were quality trimmed at Q25 with fastp and then assembled into clones with MiXCR by TCRdb, keeping productive beta chains. Every CDR3 protein is listed once, alongside the most common genes and DNA of its rows. This sample lists some 110,000 distinct CDR3 sequences; roughly 93% were detected once. 0.093% of the sample goes to the ten largest clones. Sequencing was done on a sample of CD4+ T cells from PBMCs. The receptors originated from a human donor with multiple sclerosis.

The rearrangement joins TRBV10-3 to TRBJ1-2; 10 bases agree with TRBD1. The CDR3 extends over 12 amino acids. CDR1 is ENHRY, CDR2 SYGVKD, per germline. The V segment lost 10 bases and the J segment 7 bases; nucleotides outside the gene matches: 6. CDR3 nucleotides: TGTGCCACCAGGGACAGGGGAGGTGGCTACACCTTC. Residues: CATRDRGGGYTF.

This clonotype turned up a few times. CDR3 DNA sequence: TGCAGTGCTAGAGCAACAGGGGACTACTACGAGCAGTACTTC. Amino acids: CSARATGDYYEQYF. This sequence joins TRBV20-1 and TRBJ2-7; perhaps D is TRBD1 or TRBD2 (7 bases each). The CDR3 covers 14 residues. Germline V gene sequence: CDR1 DFQATT, CDR2 SNEGSKA (reference sequence). V lost 1 base, J lost 3 bases, and 13 bases lay in between.

The rearrangement links TRBV29-1 to TRBJ1-5; the D is unclear. Trimming shortened V by 5 bases and J by 5 bases, and 13 bases separated the two germline ends. This CDR3 has 13 amino acids. Germline CDR1 is SQVTM and CDR2 is ANQGSEA. This CDR3 reads CSVNHGTDQPQHF. The CDR3 coding sequence is TGCAGCGTTAACCATGGCACCGATCAGCCCCAGCATTTT.

The chain uses TRBV5-1 and TRBJ1-2; D remains ambiguous. CDR1 is SGHRS, CDR2 YFSETQ, per germline. V lost 4 bases and J 0 bases, leaving 10 bases between the germline ends. The CDR3 runs to 14 residues. The CDR3 here is CASSPDRTNYGYTF. Written as DNA, the CDR3 is TGCGCCAGCAGCCCCGACCGAACTAACTATGGCTACACCTTC.

This clonotype was counted a single time. The V and J genes are TRBV29-1 and TRBJ1-2; TRBD1 is a possible D gene (5 bases). Trimming left V 4 bases short and J 1 base short, with 13 bases between. Germline V CDR1 and CDR2: SQVTM, ANQGSEA. The CDR3 loop spans 14 amino acids. CDR3 sequence (DNA): TGCAGCGTTGGTGGTCAGGGACTTAACTATGGCTACACCTTC. It is translated as CSVGGQGLNYGYTF.

The chain couples TRBV7-2 to TRBJ2-3, with 7 bases that match TRBD2. V gave up 5 bases and J gave up 6 bases; unmatched junction bases: 5. The germline gives CDR1 SGHTA, CDR2 FQGNSA. The CDR3 contains 13 residues. The chain's CDR3 is CASSPRGVDTQYF. Here the CDR3 DNA reads TGTGCCAGCAGCCCACGGGGGGTCGATACGCAGTATTTT.

This chain links TRBV4-2 with TRBJ2-5; D ambiguous. The germline gives CDR1 LGHNA, CDR2 YNFKEQ. The CDR3 extends over 14 amino acids. The V end lost 0 bases, the J end lost 1 base, and 6 bases lay between the germline ends. CDR3 residues: CASSQERVQETQYF. The CDR3, as DNA: TGTGCCAGCAGCCAAGAAAGGGTCCAAGAGACCCAGTACTTC.

The chain uses TRBV5-1 and TRBJ2-2, with D maybe TRBD2 (6 bases). The V end lost 3 bases, the J end lost 0 bases, and 12 bases lay between the germline ends. The CDR3 spans 16 residues. Germline CDR1 SGHRS, CDR2 YFSETQ. The CDR3 DNA reads as TGCGCCAGCAGCTCAAGGGCGGGGTCGAACACCGGGGAGCTGTTTTTT. Translating gives CASSSRAGSNTGELFF.

This clonotype has more than one count but fewer than ten. V is TRBV18 and J is TRBJ2-3; D not resolved. The V gene's germline CDR1 is KGHSH and CDR2 LQKENI. This CDR3 is built from 16 residues. V was pared by 6 bases and J by 0 bases, with 16 bases between. CDR3 DNA sequence: TGTGCCAGCTCCCCGATCATGCCTCATAGCACAGATACGCAGTATTTT. Residues: CASSPIMPHSTDTQYF.

The chain is built from TRBV6-6 and TRBJ2-7; D possibly matches TRBD1 or TRBD2 (6 bases each). The germline V gene has CDR1 MNHNY and CDR2 SVGAGI (reference sequence). CDR3 length equals 15 residues. V was cut by 7 bases and J by 2 bases, with 18 bases left in between. The CDR3 bases are TGTGCCAGCATGGAGGGGGGTACCCGGACCTACGAGCAGTACTTC. Encoded protein: CASMEGGTRTYEQYF.

V gene TRBV7-9 combines with J gene TRBJ1-2; D unresolved. Trimming took off 1 base at V and 1 base at J, with 13 bases between the two ends. Germline CDR1 reads SEHNR; CDR2 reads FQNEAQ (reference sequence). This CDR3 comprises 16 residues. The CDR3 bases are TGTGCCAGCAGCTTAGGCCAACAGACGATTAACTATGGCTACACCTTC. Translated, it gives CASSLGQQTINYGYTF.

The chain has TRBV2 and TRBJ2-3; weak D call: TRBD1 (6 bases). The CDR3 is made up of 16 amino acids. CDR1 and CDR2 from the germline V gene are SNHLY and FYNNEI. V gave up 0 bases and J gave up 4 bases, with 14 bases separating them. The CDR3 sequence: CASSEALQGPADTQYF. The CDR3 DNA reads as TGTGCCAGCAGTGAAGCCCTGCAGGGGCCCGCAGATACGCAGTATTTT.

This chain links TRBV12-3 or TRBV12-4 with TRBJ1-5, with D hard to call. Trimming removed 4 bases at V and 5 bases at J, with 6 bases between. This CDR3 spans 12 amino acids. The CDR3 DNA sequence: TGTGCCAGCAGTTCGGAGTATCAGCCCCAGCATTTT. Translation: CASSSEYQPQHF.

V usage is TRBV9 and J usage is TRBJ2-7, with 10 bases aligning to TRBD2. This CDR3 region has 16 residues. V gave up 4 bases and J gave up 5 bases; unmatched junction bases: 12. Germline assignment: CDR1 SGDLS and CDR2 YYNGEE. DNA of the CDR3: TGTGCCAGCAGCCAAACGCCCCTAGCGGGGGCCCACGAGCAGTACTTC. Protein sequence: CASSQTPLAGAHEQYF.

V gene TRBV18 combines with J gene TRBJ1-1; D gene ambiguous. V gave up 5 bases and J gave up 1 base, with 8 bases separating them. The CDR3 contains 13 residues. Germline loops: CDR1 KGHSH, CDR2 LQKENI. CDR3 region: CASSSKGNTEAFF. For the CDR3, the DNA is TGTGCCAGCTCATCCAAGGGGAACACTGAAGCTTTCTTT.

This chain links TRBV11-2 with TRBJ1-2, with D possibly being TRBD1 (5 bases). The CDR3 has 13 amino acids. V lost 4 bases, J lost 8 bases, and 14 bases lay in between. Germline loops: CDR1 SGHAT, CDR2 FQNNGV. This CDR3 is CASSSLWGDGYTF. The CDR3 DNA reads as TGTGCCAGCAGCTCCCTCTGGGGGGACGGCTACACCTTC.

The chain employs TRBV6-6 and TRBJ2-5; TRBD2 agrees at 7 bases. Germline loops: CDR1 MNHNY, CDR2 SVGAGI (reference sequence). The CDR3 has 16 amino acids. The V segment lost 0 bases and the J segment 5 bases; nucleotides outside the gene matches: 9. The CDR3 sequence: CASSYSSGAVVETQYF. The CDR3 DNA is TGTGCCAGCAGTTACTCGAGCGGGGCAGTCGTGGAGACCCAGTACTTC.

The genes are TRBV12-3 or TRBV12-4 and TRBJ2-7, with a tentative D call TRBD2 (5 bases). The CDR3 has 15 residues. V lost 5 bases, J lost 4 bases, and 18 bases lay in between. CDR3 amino acids: CASSRAGLPAYEQYF. The CDR3 bases are TGTGCCAGCAGTAGGGCGGGCCTTCCCGCTTACGAGCAGTACTTC.

The chain uses TRBV12-3 or TRBV12-4 and TRBJ1-1, with 12 bases identical to TRBD1. This CDR3 spans 15 amino acids. Losses at the gene ends were 6 bases for V and 8 bases for J; bases not matched to a gene: 10. For the CDR3, the DNA is TGTGCCAGCAGCAGGGACAGGGGGCGCTTGGGCGAAGCTTTCTTT. Translating it yields CASSRDRGRLGEAFF.

This rearrangement joins TRBV5-6 to TRBJ1-2, with TRBD1 identical over 7 bases. The germline CDR1 and CDR2 sequences are SGHDT and YYEEEE. The J segment lost 4 bases and the V segment lost 6 bases, leaving 9 bases of the junction unmatched. The CDR3 covers 14 residues. CDR3 protein: CASTSPDRAYGYTF. CDR3 nucleotide sequence: TGTGCCAGCACCTCGCCCGACAGGGCCTATGGCTACACCTTC. Variable domain in full (rest from reference TRBV5-6 and TRBJ1-2): DAGVTQSPTHLIKTRGQQVTLRCSPKSGHDTVSWYQQALGQGPQFIFQYYEEEERQRGNFPDRFSGHQFPNYSSELNVNALLLGDSALYLCASTSPDRAYGYTFGSGTRLTVV.